This is a list of T cell receptor beta chains from one sample in a study of Ad26.COV2.S vaccination and SARS-CoV-2 variants. The table came from immunoSEQ multiplex PCR; TCRdb's copy has only in-frame clones and leaves some out. The sample carries 350,000 to 450,000 clones, around 86% recorded once. The material sequenced was peripheral blood, taken in a trial of Ad26.COV2.S vaccine versus placebo. The receptors were gathered from a person aged 18 to 65 who received the Ad26.COV2.S COVID-19 vaccine or a placebo. The CDR3 runs from the conserved cysteine through the conserved F or W. The D gene is left open where the match is weak.

j_call d_call v_call cdr3_aa cdr3_nt
TRBJ1-2 . TRBV5-5 CASSLGSPNYGYTF TGTGCCAGCAGCTTGGGTTCACCTAACTATGGCTACACCTTC
TRBJ1-1 TRBD1 TRBV30 CASTGQGSTEAFF TGTGCCTCGACGGGACAGGGGTCCACTGAAGCTTTCTTT
TRBJ2-7 . TRBV7-2 CASSLVGVNYEQYF TGTGCCAGCAGCTTAGTCGGGGTCAACTACGAGCAGTACTTC
TRBJ2-2 TRBD1 TRBV7-6 CASSLYPGQGNTGELFF TGTGCCAGCAGCTTATATCCGGGACAGGGTAACACCGGGGAGCTGTTTTTT
TRBJ1-3 . TRBV29-1 CSVEGGTAGNTIYF TGCAGCGTTGAAGGGGGGACGGCTGGAAACACCATATATTTT
TRBJ2-3 . TRBV27 CASSLILRGYGDTQYF TGTGCCAGCAGTCTAATCCTCAGGGGTTACGGAGATACGCAGTATTTT
TRBJ2-2 . TRBV5-1 CASSLESGRNTGELFF TGCGCCAGCAGCTTGGAATCCGGGCGAAACACCGGGGAGCTGTTTTTT
TRBJ2-7 . TRBV3-1/TRBV3-2 CASSQDGCENPYEQYF TGTGCCAGCAGCCAAGATGGCTGTGAAAACCCCTACGAGCAGTACTTC
TRBJ2-7 . TRBV7-2 CASSLEVSSYEQYF TGTGCCAGCAGCTTAGAGGTCTCCTCCTACGAGCAGTACTTC
TRBJ1-2 TRBD1 TRBV4-2 CASSQDISGTEVYYTF TGTGCCAGCAGCCAGGATATATCCGGGACAGAGGTCTACTACACCTTC
TRBJ2-2 . TRBV11-3 CASSSSGTTMTGELFF TGTGCCAGCAGCTCCTCCGGGACGACAATGACCGGGGAGCTGTTTTTT
TRBJ1-2 . TRBV5-8 CASSFDRTNYGYTF TGTGCCAGCAGCTTCGACAGAACTAACTATGGCTACACCTTC
TRBJ1-1 . TRBV18 CASSTGRARTEAFF TGTGCCAGCTCAACAGGGAGGGCTCGGACTGAAGCTTTCTTT
TRBJ2-5 . TRBV19 CATAGGVEETQYF TGTGCCACCGCAGGGGGGGTGGAAGAGACCCAGTACTTC